The source of this T cell receptor beta chain is a study of neurological immune-mediated disorders. The germline gives CDR1 LGHNA, CDR2 YSLEER. The CDR3 is made up of 14 amino acids. The germline V and J ends were trimmed by 3 bases and 6 bases, with 11 bases remaining between them. The cDNA was synthesized by means of template-switch 5'RACE, which was carried out with 10-nucleotide random UMIs. Over 160 million TCR-beta sequences from 15-18 subjects came from every sequencing run. One entry per CDR3 protein, called by TCRdb with MiXCR from the 5' RACE reads. Among some 83,000 distinct CDR3 sequences listed, 2.6% were seen once. The sample holds many counts of this clonotype.

This TCR derives from a woman in her twenties or thirties with multiple sclerosis. The J gene is TRBJ2-2, the V gene TRBV4-3; D call uncertain. The specimen sequenced was PBMCs. The CDR3 spells CASSHHSESGELFF. CDR3 nucleotides: TGCGCCAGCAGCCATCATAGTGAGTCCGGGGAGCTGTTTTTT.